Listed below are T cell receptor beta chains from one sample, sequenced in a study of cytomegalovirus exposure and HLA in healthy donors. The assay was immunoSEQ multiplex PCR, and TCRdb's table has in-frame clones only and misses some. The sample records approximately 140,000 clones, 80% to 85% being singletons. Specimen: PBMCs. These receptors all come from a man younger than 35 in good health and CMV-seronegative. The CDR3 runs from the conserved cysteine through the conserved F or W. D genes are given only for firm matches. Size is omitted from some rows. Given values are once, few, many or a class for expanded clones.

TRBD1 TRBJ1-2 once TRBV12-5 TGTGCTAGTGGGACAGGGGAAAACTTCATCAACGATGGCTACACCTTC CASGTGENFINDGYTF
NA TRBJ1-6 NA TRBV25-1 TGTGCCAGCAGTGAATTCCGACTGCAGAATTCACCCCTCCACTTT CASSEFRLQNSPLHF
TRBD1 TRBJ2-3 NA TRBV7-9 TGTGCCAGCAGCTTAGGGACAGGGACCACAGATACGCAGTATTTT CASSLGTGTTDTQYF
TRBD1 TRBJ2-2 NA TRBV11-2 TGTGCCAGCAGCTTAGATCGGGGACAGTTCTTGGGCACCGGGGAGCTGTTTTTT CASSLDRGQFLGTGELFF
NA TRBJ1-2 NA TRBV7-9 TGTGCCAGCAGCTTAGGTCTACGTGGGACTTACCCCTATGGCTACACCTTC CASSLGLRGTYPYGYTF
NA TRBJ1-2 NA TRBV7-3 TGTGCCAGCAGCCCCAACAGGGAAAGCGGCTACACCTTC CASSPNRESGYTF
NA TRBJ2-3 NA TRBV30 TGTGCCTGGAGTCCCGGGTGGAGGGAAGGCACAGATACGCAGTATTTT CAWSPGWREGTDTQYF
NA TRBJ2-7 NA TRBV4-3 TGCGCCAGCAGCTCATCGGAGGAGGGGTACGAGCAGTACTTC CASSSSEEGYEQYF
NA TRBJ1-1 NA TRBV18 TGTGCCAGCTCACCGGACAGAATGAACACTGAAGCTTTCTTT CASSPDRMNTEAFF
NA TRBJ2-5 NA TRBV7-2 TGTGCCAGCAGCCCGCGCCGTGACCAAGAGACCCAGTACTTC CASSPRRDQETQYF
NA TRBJ1-2 NA TRBV6-5 TGTGCCAGCAGCCGGTGGGAGGGCTATGGCTACACCTTC CASSRWEGYGYTF
NA TRBJ1-1 NA TRBV6-1 TGTGCCAGCAGTACCCGGACAGAGATGAACACTGAAGCTTTCTTT CASSTRTEMNTEAFF
NA TRBJ2-7 NA TRBV27 TGTGCCAGCAGTTTGCGAGGGTACGAGCAGTACTTC CASSLRGYEQYF
NA TRBJ2-7 NA TRBV6-6 TGTGCCAGCAGTCAAGGACAGCTTTCCTACGAGCAGTACTTC CASSQGQLSYEQYF
TRBD1 TRBJ1-1 NA TRBV19 TGTGCCAGTAGTGCCCAGGGACAGCTGAACACTGAAGCTTTCTTT CASSAQGQLNTEAFF
NA TRBJ2-1 NA TRBV21-1 TGTGCCAGCCCGGGCAATGAGCAGTTCTTC CASPGNEQFF
NA TRBJ2-7 few TRBV4-3 TGCGCCAGCAGCCAACACAGGGACTCCTACGAGCAGTACTTC CASSQHRDSYEQYF
TRBD1 TRBJ1-2 once TRBV28 TGTGCCAGTACAGGGGACTATGGCTACACCTTC CASTGDYGYTF
TRBD1 TRBJ2-7 NA TRBV30 TGTGCCTGGAGTGATCCTGGACAGGGCTCCTACGAGCAGTACTTC CAWSDPGQGSYEQYF
NA TRBJ2-7 NA TRBV2 TGTGCCAGCACCCTTCTCGGGATAGACAACTACGAGCAGTACTTC CASTLLGIDNYEQYF
TRBD1 TRBJ1-1 once TRBV25-1 TGTGCCAGCGAGAAGGGGGTGACAGGGACGAACACTGAAGCTTTCTTT CASEKGVTGTNTEAFF
NA TRBJ2-7 NA TRBV20-1 TGCAGTGCTGCCCTAATTTTAGAGCAGTACTTC CSAALILEQYF
TRBD1 TRBJ2-1 few TRBV4-3 TGCGCCAGCAGCCAGGGGACAGGGGAAAAGTATGAGCAGTTCTTC CASSQGTGEKYEQFF
TRBD1 TRBJ2-5 NA TRBV10-3 TGTGCCATCAGTGAGCCTCTACAGGGGATCCGCCAAGAGACCCAGTACTTC CAISEPLQGIRQETQYF
NA TRBJ1-6 NA TRBV19 TGTGCCAGTAGTTCACAGGGTCCAAATTCACCCCTCCACTTT CASSSQGPNSPLHF
TRBD2 TRBJ2-1 few TRBV10-2 TGCGCCAGCAGTGGTCTACTAGCGGGGGGCTACAATGAGCAGTTCTTC CASSGLLAGGYNEQFF
NA TRBJ2-7 NA TRBV21-1 TGTGCCAGCAGCAAAGCGCTCTGTGGGCTTCGACCGGGTCTAGCGGGGGTTTTGCAGTACTTC CASSKALCGLRPGLAGVLQYF
NA TRBJ2-3 NA TRBV19 TGTGCCAGTAGTATAGCAAACAGCCCCACAGATACGCAGTATTTT CASSIANSPTDTQYF